This T cell receptor beta chain was captured in a study of blood T cells in healthy people across ages. Researchers report isolating at least 6 million PBMCs per sample. Per individual sample, total RNA of at least 6 micrograms was extracted. Sample-barcoded 5' priming and a J-beta primer mix drove a second PCR of roughly 7 to 11 cycles. TCRdb reprocessed the 5' RACE reads via MiXCR and lists one record per CDR3 protein. This sample has 730,000 or so distinct CDR3 sequences, with approximately 43% found just once. Germline V lookup: CDR1 SQVTM, CDR2 ANQGSEA. This CDR3 contains 15 residues. The germline V and J ends were trimmed by 5 bases and 0 bases, with 13 bases remaining between them.

This receptor was taken from a woman aged 60-75 years in good health. J is TRBJ1-4 and V is TRBV29-1; D perhaps matches TRBD1 (6 bases). What was sequenced was blood. The CDR3 coding sequence is TGCAGCGTTTCCGGGACACCCTCAACTAATGAAAAACTGTTTTTT. Amino acid sequence: CSVSGTPSTNEKLFF.